This T cell receptor (beta chain) stems from a study of T cells in Graves' hyperthyroidism and ophthalmopathy. Background on the study: Upon initial diagnosis and before any treatment, peripheral blood was collected.

The CDR3 extends over 14 amino acids. The germline gives CDR1 MGHRA, CDR2 YSYEKL. The V end was cut by 0 bases, the J end by 6 bases, with 11 bases between. Amplified TCR beta CDR3 regions derived from RNA transcripts. The TCR CDR3 first-round RT-PCR relied on the HTBI primer set. A single record per CDR3 protein comes from TCRdb applying MiXCR to the multiplex PCR reads. The sample includes around 300,000 distinct CDR3 sequences, 13% to 15% of them seen just once. Sequenced input: blood. This clonotype was obtained from a woman in her 50s with Graves' hyperthyroidism that later progressed to Graves' ophthalmopathy. This chain links TRBV4-1 with TRBJ1-2; D ambiguous. CDR3 residues: CASSQDNWQDGYTF. CDR3 in DNA: TGCGCCAGCAGCCAAGATAATTGGCAGGATGGCTACACCTTC.